A single sample gave rise to the 3 T cell receptor beta chains below, sequenced in a study of a mutant IDH1 vaccine in newly diagnosed glioma. Time point of the sample: week 35, safety follow-up. The content of each vaccine dose was 300 ug of mutant IDH1 20-mer peptide, and topical imiquimod accompanied it. No antigen has been identified for these receptors. TCRdb's copy holds only in-frame clones and misses some; the assay was immunoSEQ multiplex PCR. The sample lists tens of thousands of clones; around three quarters were seen once. This specimen consisted of PBMCs, obtained from a glioma patient whose treatment included an IDH1 peptide vaccine. Receptors were obtained from a man in his fifties with glioma.

The gene calls are TRBV9 and TRBJ1-5, with 7 bases identical to TRBD1. Unmatched junction bases numbered 3, after V lost 4 bases and J lost 2 bases. CDR1 is SGDLS, CDR2 YYNGEE, per germline. This CDR3 is 14 amino acids long. The CDR3 sequence: CASSSQGGNQPQHF. The CDR3, as DNA: TGTGCCAGCAGCTCCCAGGGGGGCAATCAGCCCCAGCATTTT.

This clone was detected a few times. The chain combines TRBV2 with TRBJ1-2; the D gene is possibly TRBD1 (6 bases). Germline CDR1 and CDR2: SNHLY and FYNNEI. The CDR3 runs 13 residues. V lost 4 bases to trimming and J lost 1 base, with 7 bases between them. CDR3 in amino acids: CASSVDSNYGYTF. CDR3 coding DNA: TGTGCCAGCAGTGTGGACAGTAACTATGGCTACACCTTC.

This chain connects TRBV9 to TRBJ2-5, with D possibly being TRBD1 or TRBD2 (7 bases each). Trimming took off 1 base at V and 4 bases at J, with 17 bases between the two ends. CDR3 size: 16 residues. CDR1 is SGDLS, CDR2 YYNGEE, per germline. The CDR3 DNA follows: TGTGCCAGCAGCGTAAACGGCCAGGGGGGGACAGAGACCCAGTACTTC. Translating it yields CASSVNGQGGTETQYF.